This T cell receptor beta chain was profiled in a study of shared clonotypes between healthy human individuals. Sorted-subset replicate PCRs used 200 ng of genomic DNA. This amount corresponded to about 30,000 T cell genomes. Profiling relied on immunoSEQ multiplex PCR, and the TCRdb table lists in-frame clones only, not all of them. This sample has approximately 2.1 million clones, with 80% to 95% found just once. Germline V CDR1 and CDR2: SGDLS, YYNGEE. Trimming removed 0 bases at V and 4 bases at J, with 11 bases between. The CDR3 has 15 residues. General study points: It was anticipated that sequencing depth would influence how many clonotypes donors shared.

The CD4+ fraction was divided into a CD45RA+ naive subset and a CD45RA-negative memory subset. This clone was detected once. The antigen is unknown. Sequencing was done on a sample of naive CD4+ T cells from PBMCs. Subset defined: CD45RA+ positively selected. The sequence derives from a man in his late teens or twenties in good health. Some clones in this sample may be carry-over from other donors' samples. The chain joins TRBV9 to TRBJ1-5; D is unclear. CDR3 sequence: CASSVDGSQNQPQHF. Written as DNA, the CDR3 is TGTGCCAGCAGCGTAGATGGTAGCCAGAATCAGCCCCAGCATTTT.